The rows below give T cell receptor beta chains drawn from one sample of a study of blood T cells in healthy people across ages. TCRdb reprocessed the 5' RACE reads with MiXCR, giving one entry per CDR3 protein. The sample holds roughly 860,000 distinct CDR3 sequences, about 59% seen once. Sequencing input: blood. The receptor set was obtained from a man in his thirties or forties in good health. Each CDR3 is given with its conserved first and last residue. D genes are given only for firm matches. The size field is filled for only some rows; it gives once, few, many or a size class.

D: .
J: TRBJ2-5
length: 11
size: .
V: TRBV2
CDR3: CASRVVQTQYF
DNA: TGTGCCAGCAGGGTTGTACAGACCCAGTACTTC

D: TRBD1
J: TRBJ2-7
length: 15
size: few
V: TRBV6-5
CDR3: CASSYGTGISYEQYF
DNA: TGTGCCAGCAGTTACGGGACAGGGATCTCCTACGAGCAGTACTTC

D: TRBD2
J: TRBJ2-7
length: 14
size: .
V: TRBV7-2
CDR3: CASSPYSGGLEQYF
DNA: TGTGCCAGCAGCCCCTACAGCGGGGGCCTCGAGCAGTACTTC

D: TRBD2
J: TRBJ2-1
length: 13
size: .
V: TRBV13
CDR3: CASSASGGIEQFF
DNA: TGTGCCAGCAGCGCTAGCGGGGGGATCGAGCAGTTCTTC

D: TRBD1
J: TRBJ2-3
length: 13
size: .
V: TRBV7-2
CDR3: CASSLDRGDTQYF
DNA: TGTGCCAGCAGCTTAGACAGGGGAGATACGCAGTATTTT

D: .
J: TRBJ2-1
length: 15
size: .
V: TRBV12-3/TRBV12-4
CDR3: CASTVKWGGSYEQFF
DNA: TGTGCCAGCACCGTGAAGTGGGGGGGCAGTTATGAGCAGTTCTTC

D: .
J: TRBJ2-1
length: 19
size: .
V: TRBV12-3/TRBV12-4
CDR3: CASSLGEGGRFSSYNEQFF
DNA: TGTGCCAGCAGTTTGGGGGAGGGGGGCCGATTCAGCTCCTACAATGAGCAGTTCTTC

D: .
J: TRBJ1-5
length: 12
size: .
V: TRBV24-1
CDR3: CATSWGHQPQHF
DNA: TGTGCCACCAGTTGGGGCCATCAGCCCCAGCATTTT

D: .
J: TRBJ1-2
length: 13
size: .
V: TRBV29-1
CDR3: CSVGGVGGGGYTF
DNA: TGCAGCGTTGGCGGCGTGGGGGGCGGAGGCTACACCTTC

D: .
J: TRBJ1-4
length: 14
size: few
V: TRBV6-2/TRBV6-3
CDR3: CASSYGGPNEKLFF
DNA: TGTGCCAGCAGTTACGGCGGACCTAATGAAAAACTGTTTTTT

D: .
J: TRBJ1-5
length: 14
size: many
V: TRBV6-5
CDR3: CASRGGPNNQPQHF
DNA: TGTGCCAGCCGGGGGGGGCCTAACAATCAGCCCCAGCATTTT

D: .
J: TRBJ1-2
length: 16
size: .
V: TRBV15
CDR3: CATTDSGTAASYGYTF
DNA: TGTGCCACCACGGACTCGGGAACCGCAGCATCCTATGGCTACACCTTC

D: .
J: TRBJ1-2
length: 12
size: .
V: TRBV2
CDR3: CNLEDSDYGYTF
DNA: TGCAACCTGGAGGATAGCGACTATGGCTACACCTTC

D: TRBD2
J: TRBJ2-3
length: 14
size: .
V: TRBV12-3/TRBV12-4
CDR3: CASSRQRETDTQYF
DNA: TGTGCCAGCAGTCGCCAGCGGGAGACAGATACGCAGTATTTT

D: TRBD1
J: TRBJ2-3
length: 14
size: .
V: TRBV29-1
CDR3: CSVERGQGFDTQYF
DNA: TGCAGCGTTGAAAGGGGACAGGGCTTCGATACGCAGTATTTT